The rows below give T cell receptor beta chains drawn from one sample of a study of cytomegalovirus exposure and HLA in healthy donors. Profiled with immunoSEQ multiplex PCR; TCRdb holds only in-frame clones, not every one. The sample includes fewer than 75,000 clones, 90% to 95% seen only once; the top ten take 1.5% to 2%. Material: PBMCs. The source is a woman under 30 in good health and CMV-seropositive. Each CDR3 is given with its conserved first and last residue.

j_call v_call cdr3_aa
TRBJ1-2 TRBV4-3 CASSQDRGTYGYTF
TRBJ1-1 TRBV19 CASSIRGAAGTEAFF
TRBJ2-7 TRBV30 CAWSVGQGPDYEQYF
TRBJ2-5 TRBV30 CAVAHGTSGRRFQETQYF
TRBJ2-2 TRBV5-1 CASSLGGSITGELFF
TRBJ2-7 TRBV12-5 CASGSRSPYEQYF
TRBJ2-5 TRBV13 CASSSTSGGQETQYF
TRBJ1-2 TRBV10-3 CAISDPDPGQGNSYGYTF
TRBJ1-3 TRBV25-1 CASSPGGTYSGNTIYF
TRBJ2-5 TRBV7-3 CASSKEASGRETQYF
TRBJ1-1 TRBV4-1 CASSQERSLGAFF
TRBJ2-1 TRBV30 CAWIGGAGALQFF
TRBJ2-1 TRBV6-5 CASSGTSGSNEQFF
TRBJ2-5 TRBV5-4 CASSHLGTGETQYF
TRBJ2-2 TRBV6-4 CASSDSAGGTGELFF
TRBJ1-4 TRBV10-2 CASSSGRGINEKLFF
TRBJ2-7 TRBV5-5 CASSVTSSYEQYF
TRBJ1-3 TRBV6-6 CASSYSSVNTIYF
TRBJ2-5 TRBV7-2 CASSLGLAALETQYF
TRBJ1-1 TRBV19 CASSTPGTGVYNTEAFF
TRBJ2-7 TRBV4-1 CASSQGFRQEFRPGLFFYEQYF
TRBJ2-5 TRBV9 CASSVVGQSGETQYF
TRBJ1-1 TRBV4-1 CASSHHNRAQGTKNTEAFF
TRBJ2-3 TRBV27 CASRLGTAGRTDTQYF
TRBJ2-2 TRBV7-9 CASSMTINTGELFF
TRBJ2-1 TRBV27 CATSTSGTWNLVDEQFF
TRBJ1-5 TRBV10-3 CAISEGQQGTRQQPQHF
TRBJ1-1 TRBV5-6 CASSLAQGNTEAFF